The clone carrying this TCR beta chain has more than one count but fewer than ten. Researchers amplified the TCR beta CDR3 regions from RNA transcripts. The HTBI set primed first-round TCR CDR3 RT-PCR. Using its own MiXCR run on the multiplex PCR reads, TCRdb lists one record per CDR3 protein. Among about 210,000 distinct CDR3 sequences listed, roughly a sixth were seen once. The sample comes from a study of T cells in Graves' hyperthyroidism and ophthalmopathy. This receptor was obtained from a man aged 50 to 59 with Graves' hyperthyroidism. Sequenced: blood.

The CDR3 protein is CASKKGNTEAFF. The DNA of the CDR3 is TGCGCCAGCAAGAAGGGAAACACTGAAGCTTTCTTT. The gene calls are TRBV10-2 and TRBJ1-1; unclear D gene. CDR1 and CDR2 (germline): WSHSY, SAAADI. This CDR3 comprises 12 residues. V was pared by 7 bases and J by 2 bases, with 8 bases between.